The TCR beta chain under discussion was sequenced for a study of identical twins. Overall study results and limits: Models underestimated how often monozygotic twins shared out-of-frame TCR alpha. Zero-insertion analyses might be partly confounded by invariant T cells like MAIT and iNKT.

Template switching created a universal primer site, and the cDNA included unique molecular identifiers. TCRdb ran MiXCR on the 5' RACE reads and lists one entry per CDR3 protein. Counted here are 450,000 to 600,000 distinct CDR3 sequences, more than 20% occurring once; the ten biggest clones make up 0.48%. In germline, CDR1 is SGHAT, CDR2 FQNNGV. V was pared by 3 bases and J by 5 bases, with 10 bases between. CDR3 size: 13 residues. Regarding this clonotype: Its matching antigen is unknown.

This sample was also put to use in a study of yellow fever vaccine responses in identical twins.

This sequence was found in a woman aged 18-29 years in good health. The sample comprised CD4+ T cells sorted from blood. The rearrangement joins TRBV11-2 to TRBJ2-5; D unclear. The DNA of the CDR3 is TGTGCCAGCAGCTTTAGCCTCGGGGAGACCCAGTACTTC. As protein: CASSFSLGETQYF.